This TCR beta chain was captured in a study of cytomegalovirus exposure and HLA in healthy donors. Notes on the study in general: A previous analysis found most TCR beta V segments productive roughly 87% or roughly 30% of the time.

The PCR used 60 Vbeta and 13 Jbeta primers. Generated by immunoSEQ multiplex PCR, the TCRdb table keeps only in-frame clones and is missing some. The sample carries 150,000 or so clones, about three quarters recorded once. Trimming left V 5 bases short and J 0 bases short, with 14 bases between. Germline CDR1 LGHNA, CDR2 YNFKEQ. The CDR3 spans 16 residues. Concerning this clone itself: Its antigen is as yet unknown.

The sequence derives from a man aged 35 to 55 in good health and CMV-seropositive. The genes are TRBV4-2 and TRBJ1-3; D may be TRBD1 (6 bases). Sequencing was done on a sample of PBMCs. CDR3 in DNA: TGTGCCAGCAGCAGAAGGGACATTAACTCTGGAAACACCATATATTTT. It yields the protein CASSRRDINSGNTIYF.